These T cell receptor beta chains were read from a single sample in a study of T cells in localized non-small cell lung cancer. Data came from immunoSEQ multiplex PCR; TCRdb stores just in-frame clones and leaves some out. This sample has 12,000 to 15,000 clones, with 80% to 85% found just once. Material: peripheral blood, obtained before any cancer treatment. These receptors originate from a female donor older than 55 with stage I squamous cell lung carcinoma. CDR3s include the opening cysteine and the closing phenylalanine or tryptophan. D genes are given only for firm matches. Part of the rows lack a size; the others show once, few, many or a class for expanded clones.

d_call: NA; cdr3_length: 13; clone_size: NA; j_call: TRBJ2-7; v_call: TRBV30; cdr3_aa: CAWSPLVGAEQYF
d_call: TRBD1; cdr3_length: 15; clone_size: NA; j_call: TRBJ2-5; v_call: TRBV5-1; cdr3_aa: CASSLAEGQQETQYF
d_call: TRBD2; cdr3_length: 15; clone_size: NA; j_call: TRBJ2-5; v_call: TRBV9; cdr3_aa: CASSVLAGGGETQYF
d_call: NA; cdr3_length: 12; clone_size: NA; j_call: TRBJ1-3; v_call: TRBV19; cdr3_aa: CASRAVGNTIYF
d_call: NA; cdr3_length: 14; clone_size: NA; j_call: TRBJ1-1; v_call: TRBV27; cdr3_aa: CASSYRSLGTEAFF
d_call: TRBD2; cdr3_length: 16; clone_size: NA; j_call: TRBJ2-7; v_call: TRBV7-8; cdr3_aa: CASSLAAGLLAYEQYF
d_call: NA; cdr3_length: 15; clone_size: NA; j_call: TRBJ2-2; v_call: TRBV7-9; cdr3_aa: CASGGDTTNTGELFF
d_call: NA; cdr3_length: 14; clone_size: once; j_call: TRBJ1-5; v_call: TRBV6-6; cdr3_aa: CASSYWQGNQPQHF
d_call: NA; cdr3_length: 12; clone_size: NA; j_call: TRBJ1-2; v_call: TRBV18; cdr3_aa: CASSPTQGGYTF
d_call: NA; cdr3_length: 14; clone_size: NA; j_call: TRBJ2-5; v_call: TRBV27; cdr3_aa: CASRSQAPQETQYF
d_call: TRBD1; cdr3_length: 14; clone_size: NA; j_call: TRBJ1-1; v_call: TRBV5-1; cdr3_aa: CASSSQGGNTEAFF
d_call: NA; cdr3_length: 16; clone_size: NA; j_call: TRBJ2-7; v_call: TRBV7-9; cdr3_aa: CASSSSLDSSTYEQYF
d_call: NA; cdr3_length: 15; clone_size: NA; j_call: TRBJ1-2; v_call: TRBV5-8; cdr3_aa: CASSWRDGKKGGYTF
d_call: NA; cdr3_length: 15; clone_size: NA; j_call: TRBJ1-1; v_call: TRBV25-1; cdr3_aa: CASSSPGTVNTEAFF
d_call: TRBD2; cdr3_length: 16; clone_size: NA; j_call: TRBJ2-5; v_call: TRBV13; cdr3_aa: CASSAQLAGGPETQYF
d_call: NA; cdr3_length: 15; clone_size: NA; j_call: TRBJ2-5; v_call: TRBV7-7; cdr3_aa: CASSLEPGGQETQYF
d_call: NA; cdr3_length: 14; clone_size: once; j_call: TRBJ2-7; v_call: TRBV10-2; cdr3_aa: CASSVGGGGYEQYF
d_call: NA; cdr3_length: 15; clone_size: NA; j_call: TRBJ1-6; v_call: TRBV9; cdr3_aa: CASSLTQRWDSPLHF
d_call: NA; cdr3_length: 14; clone_size: NA; j_call: TRBJ1-2; v_call: TRBV4-2; cdr3_aa: CASSQPGSNYGYTF
d_call: NA; cdr3_length: 15; clone_size: NA; j_call: TRBJ1-5; v_call: TRBV7-2; cdr3_aa: CASSVGRGGGQPQHF
d_call: TRBD2; cdr3_length: 16; clone_size: few; j_call: TRBJ2-7; v_call: TRBV18; cdr3_aa: CASSQTSGAHSYEQYF
d_call: NA; cdr3_length: 19; clone_size: NA; j_call: TRBJ1-6; v_call: TRBV10-2; cdr3_aa: CASSELPGSFSSYNSPLHF
d_call: NA; cdr3_length: 17; clone_size: NA; j_call: TRBJ1-2; v_call: TRBV4-3; cdr3_aa: CASSQDHSGQGDYGYTF
d_call: NA; cdr3_length: 12; clone_size: NA; j_call: TRBJ1-3; v_call: TRBV6-1; cdr3_aa: CASSELENTIYF
d_call: NA; cdr3_length: 15; clone_size: NA; j_call: TRBJ1-6; v_call: TRBV7-9; cdr3_aa: CASSLGKGSDSPLHF
d_call: TRBD1; cdr3_length: 16; clone_size: NA; j_call: TRBJ1-6; v_call: TRBV2; cdr3_aa: CASSLNRGRVNSPLHF
d_call: NA; cdr3_length: 14; clone_size: few; j_call: TRBJ1-2; v_call: TRBV4-1; cdr3_aa: CASSQTGATGGYTF
d_call: TRBD1; cdr3_length: 16; clone_size: NA; j_call: TRBJ2-5; v_call: TRBV28; cdr3_aa: CASSRAGTGSQETQYF
d_call: NA; cdr3_length: 13; clone_size: NA; j_call: TRBJ1-6; v_call: TRBV2; cdr3_aa: CASSEQPNSPLHF
d_call: NA; cdr3_length: 17; clone_size: once; j_call: TRBJ1-1; v_call: TRBV11-2; cdr3_aa: CASSPIRGLGLGTEAFF
d_call: NA; cdr3_length: 13; clone_size: few; j_call: TRBJ1-6; v_call: TRBV2; cdr3_aa: CASSYRVWSPLHF
d_call: NA; cdr3_length: 17; clone_size: NA; j_call: TRBJ2-3; v_call: TRBV12-2; cdr3_aa: CASRPPSPAGSFDTQYF
d_call: TRBD1; cdr3_length: 16; clone_size: NA; j_call: TRBJ1-3; v_call: TRBV7-8; cdr3_aa: CASSLMGTAAGNTIYF
d_call: TRBD2; cdr3_length: 15; clone_size: NA; j_call: TRBJ2-3; v_call: TRBV6-1; cdr3_aa: CASVTSGGTTDTQYF
d_call: TRBD2; cdr3_length: 14; clone_size: few; j_call: TRBJ2-3; v_call: TRBV7-2; cdr3_aa: CASSFWRGGDTQYF
d_call: NA; cdr3_length: 13; clone_size: NA; j_call: TRBJ1-2; v_call: TRBV2; cdr3_aa: CASSEAWGDGYTF
d_call: NA; cdr3_length: 12; clone_size: few; j_call: TRBJ2-5; v_call: TRBV7-2; cdr3_aa: CASWGSGETQYF